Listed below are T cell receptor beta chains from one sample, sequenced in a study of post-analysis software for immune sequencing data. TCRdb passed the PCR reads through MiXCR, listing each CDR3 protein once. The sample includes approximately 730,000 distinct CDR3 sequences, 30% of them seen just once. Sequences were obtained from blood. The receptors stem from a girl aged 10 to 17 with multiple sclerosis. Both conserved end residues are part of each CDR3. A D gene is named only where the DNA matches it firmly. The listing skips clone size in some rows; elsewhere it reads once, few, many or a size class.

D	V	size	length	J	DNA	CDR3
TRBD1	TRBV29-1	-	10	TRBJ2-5	TGCAGCGTTGGGGAACAGGGGGTGGACTTC	CSVGEQGVDF
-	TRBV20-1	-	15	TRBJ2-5	TGCAGTGCCGAGCCGACGGTACCCGGGTCGGAGACCCAGTACTTC	CSAEPTVPGSETQYF
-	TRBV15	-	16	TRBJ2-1	TGTGCCACCAGCAGAGGGGCCAGGGGTATCTACAATGAGCAGTTCTTC	CATSRGARGIYNEQFF
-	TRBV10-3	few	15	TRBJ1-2	TGTGCCATCTTATTAAGTAGAGGCACTAACTATGGCTACACCTTC	CAILLSRGTNYGYTF
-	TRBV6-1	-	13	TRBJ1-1	TGTGCCAGCAGGGAAGTTGGACCCGTCAAAGCTTTCTTT	CASREVGPVKAFF
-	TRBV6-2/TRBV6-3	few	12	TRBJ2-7	TGTGCCAGGTCCTCACACAGCTACGAGCAGTACTTC	CARSSHSYEQYF
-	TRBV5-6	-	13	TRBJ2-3	TGTGCCAGCGGGCGAGGGGAAACAGATACGCAGTATTTT	CASGRGETDTQYF
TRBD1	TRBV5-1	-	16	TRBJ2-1	TGCGCCAGCAGCTTGGCCGGGACAGGGTCCTGCAATGAGCAGTTCTTC	CASSLAGTGSCNEQFF
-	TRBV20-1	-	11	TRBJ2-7	TGCAGTGCTAGGACTCAATTAGGCCAGTACTTC	CSARTQLGQYF
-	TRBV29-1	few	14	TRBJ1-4	TGCAGCGTACGTGGGGGCCCCCGGGATGAAAAACTGTTTTTT	CSVRGGPRDEKLFF
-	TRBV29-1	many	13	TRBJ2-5	TGCAGCGTTGAAGAGGGCCCGGGGGAGACCCAGTACTTC	CSVEEGPGETQYF
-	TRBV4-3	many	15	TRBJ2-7	TGCGCCAGCAGCCAAGACAGGACGAGCTCCTACGAGCAGTACTTC	CASSQDRTSSYEQYF
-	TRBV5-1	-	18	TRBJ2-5	TGCGCCAGCAGCTTGGCCTTTTCGGCCATAGGGACCCAAGAGACCCAGTACTTC	CASSLAFSAIGTQETQYF
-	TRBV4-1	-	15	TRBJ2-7	TGCGCCAGCAGCCAGAGGTCCATCGAGGAAGAGACCCGGTACTTC	CASSQRSIEEETRYF
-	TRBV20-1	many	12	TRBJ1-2	TGCAGTGCTAGGGACACTAACTATGGCTACACCTTC	CSARDTNYGYTF
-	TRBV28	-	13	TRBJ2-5	TGTGCCAGCGCGGGCCCCACGATCTACGTGCAGTACTTC	CASAGPTIYVQYF
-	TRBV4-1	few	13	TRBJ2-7	TGCGCCAGCAGCCAAGATACTCGGAACGAGCAGTACTTC	CASSQDTRNEQYF
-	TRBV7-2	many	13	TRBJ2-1	TGTGCCAGCAGCTCCGAATTGGTGTGGGAGCAGTTCTTC	CASSSELVWEQFF
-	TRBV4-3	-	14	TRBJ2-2	TGCGCCAGCAGCCAAGAAGGGGGGCCCGGGGAGCTGTTTTTT	CASSQEGGPGELFF
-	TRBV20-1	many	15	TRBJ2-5	TGCAGTGCTAGAGTCTTGGCAGGGGCAAGCGAGACCCAGTACTTC	CSARVLAGASETQYF
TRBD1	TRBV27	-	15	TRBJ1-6	TGTGCCAGCCGCTTACGACCAGGGGGCGTCTCACCCCTCCACTTT	CASRLRPGGVSPLHF
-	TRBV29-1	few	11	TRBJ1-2	TGCAGCGCCGGGACAAGCTATGGCTACACCTTC	CSAGTSYGYTF
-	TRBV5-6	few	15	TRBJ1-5	TGTGCCAGCAGCCCTCATGGGGGTTTGAATCAGCCCCAGCATTTT	CASSPHGGLNQPQHF
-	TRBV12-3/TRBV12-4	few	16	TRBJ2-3	TGTGCCAGCAGTCCGGGACTGTCTGCTACTACAGATACGCAGTATTTT	CASSPGLSATTDTQYF
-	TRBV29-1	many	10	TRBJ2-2	TGCAGTGAATTGTCCGGGGAGCTGTTTTTT	CSELSGELFF
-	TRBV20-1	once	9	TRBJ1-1	TGCAGTGGAAGGAGTGAAGCTTTCTTT	CSGRSEAFF
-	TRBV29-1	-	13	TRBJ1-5	TGCAGCGTTGGAGACCATAGCAATCAGCCCCAGCATTTT	CSVGDHSNQPQHF
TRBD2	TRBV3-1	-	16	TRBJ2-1	TGTGCCAGCAGACCACCGGGACTAGCGGGACTCAATGAGCAGTTCTTC	CASRPPGLAGLNEQFF
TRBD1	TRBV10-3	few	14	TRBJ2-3	TGTGCCATCAGTGAGGCAGGGGGCCCAGATACGCAGTATTTT	CAISEAGGPDTQYF
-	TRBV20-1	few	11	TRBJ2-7	TGCAGGATACCGGACGGAGGGGAGCAGTACTTC	CRIPDGGEQYF
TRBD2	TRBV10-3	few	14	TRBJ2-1	TGTGCCATCCCGGCGGGGGGGACGGTTAATGAGCAGTTCTTC	CAIPAGGTVNEQFF
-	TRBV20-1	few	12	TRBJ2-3	TGCAGTGCTAGGTCTTCTCCAGATACGCAGTATTTT	CSARSSPDTQYF
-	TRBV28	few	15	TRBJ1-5	TGTGCCAGCAGCTGGGGGTCTGCTGGGGGTCAGCCCCAGCATTTT	CASSWGSAGGQPQHF
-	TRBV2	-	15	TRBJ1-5	TGTGCCAGCAGTGAAGCGCAGGCTGGAAATCAGCCCCAGCATTTT	CASSEAQAGNQPQHF
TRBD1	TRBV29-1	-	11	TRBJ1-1	TGCAGCGCAACAGGGGGCTCGGGTTCTTTCTTT	CSATGGSGSFF
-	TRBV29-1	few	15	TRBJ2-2	TGCAGCGCCGGGGGGCAGGGGGCTAGTACCGGGGAGCTGTTTTTT	CSAGGQGASTGELFF
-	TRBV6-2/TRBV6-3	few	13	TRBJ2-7	TGTGCCAGCAATGAATTCATCAGCTACGAGCAGTATTTC	CASNEFISYEQYF
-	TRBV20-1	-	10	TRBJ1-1	TGCAGTGCCATGAACACTGAAGCTTTCTTT	CSAMNTEAFF
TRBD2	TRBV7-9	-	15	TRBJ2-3	TGTGCCAGCAGCACCGGGACTAGCGGGAGTTTGGCGCAGTATTTT	CASSTGTSGSLAQYF
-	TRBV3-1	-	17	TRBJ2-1	TGTGCCAGCAGCCAAGATCGGCGACAGGCTGGAAACAATGAGCAGTTCTTC	CASSQDRRQAGNNEQFF
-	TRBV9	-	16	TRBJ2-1	TGTGCCAGCAGCGTGCGGGCCGTCACCTCCTACAATGAGCAGTTCTTC	CASSVRAVTSYNEQFF
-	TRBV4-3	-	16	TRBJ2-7	TGCGCCAGCAGCCAAGCCCTATTCGAGGGTTACTACGAGCAGTACTTC	CASSQALFEGYYEQYF
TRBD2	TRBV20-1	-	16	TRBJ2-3	TGCAGTGCTAGCGGCCCCCTAGCGGGAGTTAGCAATACGCAGTATTTT	CSASGPLAGVSNTQYF
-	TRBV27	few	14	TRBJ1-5	TGTGCCAGCAGTTCCTCAGCAGGCAATCAGCCCCAGCATTTT	CASSSSAGNQPQHF
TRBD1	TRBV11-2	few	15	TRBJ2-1	TGTGCCAGCAGCTTCGTAGGACAGGGCTACAATGAGCAGTTCTTC	CASSFVGQGYNEQFF
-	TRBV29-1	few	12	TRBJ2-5	TGCAGCGTTGGGGGTTTGGGGGAGACCCAGTACTTC	CSVGGLGETQYF
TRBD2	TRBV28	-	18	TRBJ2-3	TGTGCCAGCAGTTTTCCACCCGGACTAGCGGGCCCCACAGATACGCAGTATTTT	CASSFPPGLAGPTDTQYF
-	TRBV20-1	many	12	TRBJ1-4	TGCAGTGCTAGAAGGGGGTTTGAAAAACTGTTTTTT	CSARRGFEKLFF
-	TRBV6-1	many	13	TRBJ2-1	TGTGCCAGCAGCCATACTACCCAGAGTGAGCAGTTCTTC	CASSHTTQSEQFF